The present TCR beta chain was sequenced within a study of T-cell memory formation after mild COVID-19. Study conclusions and caveats: Clones contracting over day 15 to 85 were CD4/CD8 balanced, with later expanders leaning CD4+. Still unconfirmed is whether the second-wave clones peaking on day 37 recognized SARS-CoV-2.

Trimming cost V 4 bases and J 6 bases; bases outside gene matches: 15. Germline loops: CDR1 SGHNT, CDR2 YYREEE (reference sequence). The CDR3 spans 16 residues. TCRdb re-called the 5' RACE reads through MiXCR, storing one row per CDR3 protein. The sample lists some 200,000 distinct CDR3 sequences, more than 8% occurring once. As regards this clonotype: Its antigen is unidentified.

The chain has TRBV5-4 and TRBJ2-7; 8 bases fit TRBD1. The source material was PBMCs or a T cell subset sorted from them (not recorded which). The clonotype comes from a man between 18 and 35 years old who had mild COVID-19 (a few samples of this study predate the infection). Cell type and time point are not known. The chain's CDR3 is CASSTAGQGAHSEQYV. The CDR3, as DNA: TGTGCCAGCAGCACGGCGGGGCAGGGGGCCCACTCCGAGCAGTACGTC.